The rows below give T cell receptor beta chains drawn from one sample of a study of T cells after yellow fever vaccination. TCRdb reprocessed the 5' RACE reads via MiXCR and lists one record per CDR3 protein. The data show about 340,000 distinct CDR3 sequences, under 15% seen once. The input for sequencing was CD4+ T cells sorted from PBMCs, taken 15 days after the yellow fever booster vaccination. All receptors derive from a young man who received the YFV17D yellow fever vaccine. The CDR3 runs from the conserved cysteine through the conserved F or W. The D gene is left open where the match is weak. A row's size may be missing; if present it is once, few, many or a size class.

J: TRBJ2-3
D: NA
size: many
V: TRBV7-3
CDR3: CASSRSTELSTDTQYF
DNA: TGTGCCAGCAGCCGATCGACAGAGCTGAGCACAGATACGCAGTATTTT

J: TRBJ1-5
D: TRBD1
size: few
V: TRBV6-2/TRBV6-3
CDR3: CASSRGGQGSQPQHF
DNA: TGTGCCAGCAGTCGCGGAGGACAGGGAAGTCAGCCCCAGCATTTT

J: TRBJ2-7
D: NA
size: NA
V: TRBV12-5
CDR3: CASGVQASYEQYF
DNA: TGTGCTAGTGGGGTACAGGCGTCCTACGAGCAGTACTTC

J: TRBJ2-3
D: TRBD1
size: few
V: TRBV19
CDR3: CASRQTGTGSTDTQYF
DNA: TGTGCCAGTAGACAGACCGGGACAGGGTCCACAGATACGCAGTATTTT

J: TRBJ1-2
D: NA
size: NA
V: TRBV30
CDR3: CAWSRGNYYGYTF
DNA: TGTGCCTGGAGTAGGGGGAACTACTATGGCTACACCTTC

J: TRBJ1-1
D: TRBD1
size: many
V: TRBV29-1
CDR3: CSVVQGARIAEAFF
DNA: TGCAGCGTTGTACAGGGGGCGCGTATCGCTGAAGCTTTCTTT

J: TRBJ2-1
D: NA
size: many
V: TRBV9
CDR3: CASSVGAGYNEQFF
DNA: TGTGCCAGCAGCGTAGGGGCAGGCTACAATGAGCAGTTCTTC

J: TRBJ1-3
D: NA
size: few
V: TRBV7-9
CDR3: CASSPPGSARTTIYF
DNA: TGTGCCAGCAGCCCCCCAGGCAGTGCAAGGACCACCATATATTTT

J: TRBJ2-1
D: NA
size: few
V: TRBV5-1
CDR3: CASSLVVASTATYNEQFF
DNA: TGCGCCAGCAGCTTGGTCGTCGCGTCTACTGCAACCTACAATGAGCAGTTCTTC

J: TRBJ1-1
D: NA
size: few
V: TRBV14
CDR3: CASSQGGTYTEAFF
DNA: TGTGCCAGCAGCCAAGGCGGGACATACACTGAAGCTTTCTTT

J: TRBJ2-1
D: TRBD2
size: few
V: TRBV6-2/TRBV6-3
CDR3: CASQGTSGDLEQFF
DNA: TGTGCCAGCCAGGGGACTAGCGGGGACCTGGAGCAGTTCTTC

J: TRBJ2-2
D: NA
size: few
V: TRBV5-8
CDR3: CASTLGGRGIGELFF
DNA: TGTGCCAGCACCCTTGGAGGCAGGGGCATCGGGGAGCTGTTTTTT

J: TRBJ1-1
D: NA
size: NA
V: TRBV5-1
CDR3: CASGQQNTEAFF
DNA: TGCGCCAGTGGACAGCAGAACACTGAAGCTTTCTTT

J: TRBJ2-7
D: TRBD1
size: few
V: TRBV11-2
CDR3: CASSHYRGTLREQYF
DNA: TGTGCCAGCAGCCACTACAGGGGGACTTTGCGGGAGCAGTACTTC

J: TRBJ2-7
D: TRBD2
size: few
V: TRBV14
CDR3: CASSQGLAGGGSYEQYF
DNA: TGTGCCAGCAGCCAAGGGCTAGCGGGGGGCGGCTCCTACGAGCAGTACTTC

J: TRBJ1-2
D: TRBD1
size: few
V: TRBV5-6
CDR3: CASSWTGIGYGYTF
DNA: TGTGCCAGCAGCTGGACAGGGATCGGCTATGGCTACACCTTC

J: TRBJ2-1
D: TRBD1
size: few
V: TRBV12-3/TRBV12-4
CDR3: CASSFYGQGSYNEQFF
DNA: TGTGCCAGCAGTTTTTACGGACAGGGGTCCTACAATGAGCAGTTCTTC

J: TRBJ1-6
D: NA
size: NA
V: TRBV4-2
CDR3: CASSQGTAGGGDSPLHF
DNA: TGTGCCAGCAGCCAAGGAACCGCCGGGGGCGGGGATTCACCCCTCCACTTT

J: TRBJ2-2
D: TRBD2
size: NA
V: TRBV5-1
CDR3: CASIPGSGGNTGELFF
DNA: TGCGCCAGCATCCCAGGTAGCGGGGGAAACACCGGGGAGCTGTTTTTT

J: TRBJ1-1
D: TRBD1
size: few
V: TRBV10-2
CDR3: CASRGQAPEAFF
DNA: TGCGCCAGCAGGGGACAGGCACCTGAAGCTTTCTTT

J: TRBJ2-1
D: TRBD2
size: few
V: TRBV4-2
CDR3: CASSQEGAAAGDNEQFF
DNA: TGTGCCAGCAGCCAAGAAGGGGCAGCGGCGGGGGACAATGAGCAGTTCTTC

J: TRBJ2-5
D: NA
size: few
V: TRBV5-6
CDR3: CASSGNLGKETQYF
DNA: TGTGCCAGCAGCGGGAACCTGGGTAAAGAGACCCAGTACTTC

J: TRBJ1-6
D: NA
size: NA
V: TRBV18
CDR3: CASSPTTERNSPLHF
DNA: TGTGCCAGCTCACCAACTACGGAAAGAAATTCACCCCTCCACTTT

J: TRBJ2-7
D: TRBD1
size: NA
V: TRBV7-8
CDR3: CASSLATGGSSYEQYF
DNA: TGTGCCAGCAGCTTAGCGACAGGGGGGAGCTCCTACGAGCAGTACTTC

J: TRBJ1-2
D: NA
size: NA
V: TRBV4-2
CDR3: CASSQDGKERYGYTF
DNA: TGTGCCAGCAGCCAAGATGGGAAGGAGCGCTATGGCTACACCTTC

J: TRBJ2-7
D: NA
size: NA
V: TRBV7-6
CDR3: CASSLDEGATYEQYF
DNA: TGTGCCAGCAGCTTAGACGAGGGAGCAACCTACGAGCAGTACTTC

J: TRBJ2-3
D: NA
size: many
V: TRBV5-5
CDR3: CASRLSTDTQYF
DNA: TGTGCCAGCAGGCTATCTACAGATACGCAGTATTTT

J: TRBJ1-1
D: NA
size: many
V: TRBV5-5
CDR3: CASRSIRGGVRAFF
DNA: TGTGCCAGCAGGTCGATTAGGGGAGGAGTACGCGCTTTCTTT

J: TRBJ1-1
D: NA
size: few
V: TRBV5-1
CDR3: CASSFRTGQTEAFF
DNA: TGCGCCAGCAGCTTTCGCACAGGGCAAACTGAAGCTTTCTTT

J: TRBJ2-2
D: NA
size: many
V: TRBV5-1
CDR3: CASSWADTGELFF
DNA: TGCGCCAGCAGCTGGGCAGACACCGGGGAGCTGTTTTTT

J: TRBJ1-1
D: NA
size: few
V: TRBV20-1
CDR3: CSASVQGYTEAFF
DNA: TGCAGTGCTAGTGTTCAGGGGTACACTGAAGCTTTCTTT

J: TRBJ1-5
D: NA
size: few
V: TRBV7-2
CDR3: CASSPRNQPQHF
DNA: TGTGCCAGCAGCCCCCGCAATCAGCCCCAGCATTTT

J: TRBJ2-2
D: TRBD2
size: few
V: TRBV5-1
CDR3: CASSFASGATGELFF
DNA: TGCGCCAGCAGCTTCGCTAGCGGGGCCACCGGGGAGCTGTTTTTT

J: TRBJ2-5
D: NA
size: NA
V: TRBV5-1
CDR3: CASSLGEGVDQYF
DNA: TGCGCCAGCAGCTTGGGAGAGGGCGTGGACCAGTACTTC

J: TRBJ2-3
D: NA
size: few
V: TRBV12-3/TRBV12-4
CDR3: CASSLMRTDTQYF
DNA: TGTGCCAGCAGTCTTATGCGCACAGATACGCAGTATTTT

J: TRBJ2-1
D: TRBD2
size: NA
V: TRBV20-1
CDR3: CSARKVRGGLNEQFF
DNA: TGCAGTGCTAGGAAGGTGCGGGGGGGCCTTAATGAGCAGTTCTTC

J: TRBJ2-3
D: NA
size: few
V: TRBV7-8
CDR3: CASNLRGADTQYF
DNA: TGTGCCAGCAACCTCAGGGGAGCGGATACGCAGTATTTT

J: TRBJ2-3
D: TRBD2
size: NA
V: TRBV5-1
CDR3: CASSLGLAGGPADTQYF
DNA: TGCGCCAGCAGCTTGGGACTAGCGGGGGGGCCAGCGGATACGCAGTATTTT

J: TRBJ2-3
D: NA
size: NA
V: TRBV6-2/TRBV6-3
CDR3: CASRGQSTDTQYF
DNA: TGTGCCAGCAGAGGACAGAGCACAGATACGCAGTATTTT

J: TRBJ1-2
D: NA
size: NA
V: TRBV20-1
CDR3: CSARVTGTTNYGYTF
DNA: TGCAGTGCTAGAGTGACAGGCACTACTAACTATGGCTACACCTTC

J: TRBJ2-7
D: NA
size: few
V: TRBV7-2
CDR3: CASSLPLWGDQYEQYF
DNA: TGTGCCAGCTCCCTCCCCCTGTGGGGGGACCAGTACGAGCAGTACTTC

J: TRBJ1-1
D: NA
size: many
V: TRBV5-1
CDR3: CASSFGGVTEAFF
DNA: TGCGCCAGCAGCTTTGGTGGGGTCACTGAAGCTTTCTTT

J: TRBJ2-1
D: NA
size: NA
V: TRBV4-3
CDR3: CASSQPGSGPNEQFF
DNA: TGCGCCAGCAGCCAACCGGGATCGGGGCCAAATGAGCAGTTCTTC

J: TRBJ1-4
D: NA
size: few
V: TRBV6-5
CDR3: CASSTRRGTNEKLFF
DNA: TGTGCCAGCAGTACACGAAGAGGAACTAATGAAAAACTGTTTTTT

J: TRBJ1-5
D: TRBD1
size: NA
V: TRBV6-2/TRBV6-3
CDR3: CASRTGRPPQHF
DNA: TGTGCCAGCAGGACAGGGAGGCCGCCCCAGCATTTT

J: TRBJ2-7
D: NA
size: NA
V: TRBV7-3
CDR3: CASFSADEQYF
DNA: TGTGCCAGCTTTTCCGCTGACGAGCAGTACTTC

J: TRBJ1-5
D: NA
size: NA
V: TRBV7-3
CDR3: CASSSPGPSNQPQHF
DNA: TGTGCCAGCAGCTCCCCGGGGCCGAGCAATCAGCCCCAGCATTTT

J: TRBJ1-1
D: NA
size: NA
V: TRBV4-3
CDR3: CASSQGRDPAFF
DNA: TGCGCCAGCAGCCAAGGCCGGGACCCAGCTTTCTTT

J: TRBJ2-7
D: NA
size: many
V: TRBV10-3
CDR3: CAIRGKGTYEQYF
DNA: TGTGCCATCAGGGGGAAAGGGACTTACGAGCAGTACTTC

J: TRBJ1-2
D: TRBD1
size: few
V: TRBV18
CDR3: CASSPPEGAKGYGYTF
DNA: TGTGCCAGCTCACCACCGGAGGGGGCGAAGGGCTATGGCTACACCTTC

J: TRBJ1-1
D: NA
size: NA
V: TRBV6-4
CDR3: CASSVRVGDTEAFF
DNA: TGTGCCAGCAGTGTCAGGGTAGGGGACACTGAAGCTTTCTTT

J: TRBJ1-4
D: NA
size: NA
V: TRBV7-9
CDR3: CASDRGRSNEKLFF
DNA: TGTGCCAGCGATCGGGGCCGGTCTAATGAAAAACTGTTTTTT